What follows are 32 T cell receptor beta chains derived from one specimen sequenced in a study of blood T cell repertoires in COVID-19. The repertoire was sequenced with immunoSEQ multiplex PCR; TCRdb's copy has only in-frame clones and lacks some. This table has tens of thousands of clones, about 92% appearing once. The sample consisted of peripheral blood. These receptors all come from a man aged 45 to 65 with COVID-19, enrolled during active disease.

This rearrangement joins TRBV9 to TRBJ2-2, with 9 nucleotides matching TRBD2. V gave up 3 bases and J gave up 6 bases; unmatched junction bases: 6. The germline V gene has CDR1 SGDLS and CDR2 YYNGEE. This CDR3 comprises 15 residues. CDR3: CASSEGLAYSGELFF. The CDR3 coding sequence is TGTGCCAGCAGCGAAGGACTAGCGTACTCCGGGGAGCTGTTTTTT.

The genes are TRBV3-1 (or the pseudogene TRBV3-2) and TRBJ2-7; 9 bases agree with TRBD2. This CDR3 contains 13 residues. V shed 5 bases, J shed 4 bases, and the junction held 3 bases outside the gene matches. Germline CDR1 and CDR2: LGHDT and YNNKEL (reference sequence). CDR3 nucleotides: TGTGCCAGCAGCTTTAGCGGGAGTTACGAGCAGTACTTC. It encodes CASSFSGSYEQYF.

V and J are TRBV20-1 and TRBJ1-1; no reliable D call. Germline loops: CDR1 DFQATT, CDR2 SNEGSKA (reference sequence). The V and J ends lost 3 bases and 5 bases respectively, with 10 bases between them. The length of the CDR3 is 12 residues. DNA for the CDR3: TGCAGTGCTAGTGGCCCGGTGACTGAAGCTTTCTTT. It codes for CSASGPVTEAFF.

This chain links TRBV7-9 with TRBJ1-4; D call uncertain. Trimming cost V 1 base and J 13 bases, with 13 bases left between them. The CDR3 contains 13 residues. Germline CDR1 reads SEHNR; CDR2 reads FQNEAQ (reference sequence). For the CDR3, the DNA is TGTGCCAGCAGCTTAGAGGGAGGCTCGGCACTGTTTTTT. Residues: CASSLEGGSALFF. Filled out from reference TRBV7-9 and TRBJ1-4, the complete variable domain reads DTGVSQNPRHKITKRGQNVTFRCDPISEHNRLYWYRQTLGQGPEFLTYFQNEAQLEKSRLLSDRFSAERPKGSFSTLEIQRTEQGDSAMYLCASSLEGGSALFFGSGTQLSVL.

In its sample, this clone was seen once. The rearrangement links TRBV7-9 to TRBJ2-7, with TRBD2 as a possible D gene (6 bases). Germline CDR1 SEHNR, CDR2 FQNEAQ (reference sequence). The CDR3 covers 14 residues. The germline V and J ends were trimmed by 5 bases and 7 bases, with 18 bases remaining between them. Written as DNA, the CDR3 is TGTGCCAGCAGCCATGTGTATGGGGCGGGAGAGCAGTACTTC. It codes for CASSHVYGAGEQYF.

The chain employs TRBV5-4 and TRBJ2-1; 10 nucleotides agree with TRBD1. V was pared by 0 bases and J by 5 bases, with 2 bases of the junction left unmatched. CDR1 SGHNT and CDR2 YYREEE come from the germline V gene (reference sequence). This CDR3 contains 15 residues. CDR3 bases: TGTGCCAGCAGCTTGGGGGACAGGGGAAACAATGAGCAGTTCTTC. Translated, it gives CASSLGDRGNNEQFF.

The V and J genes are TRBV7-9 and TRBJ1-2, with no clear D. V lost 2 bases and J 0 bases, leaving 13 bases between the germline ends. The CDR3 extends over 16 amino acids. In germline, CDR1 is SEHNR, CDR2 FQNEAQ (reference sequence). CDR3 DNA: TGTGCCAGCAGCTTAAACTGGGCAGAGACTAACTATGGCTACACCTTC. It codes for CASSLNWAETNYGYTF. Drawing the rest from reference TRBV7-9 and TRBJ1-2, the complete variable domain is DTGVSQNPRHKITKRGQNVTFRCDPISEHNRLYWYRQTLGQGPEFLTYFQNEAQLEKSRLLSDRFSAERPKGSFSTLEIQRTEQGDSAMYLCASSLNWAETNYGYTFGSGTRLTVV.

The CDR3 reads CATRGPTYNEQFF. The CDR3 nucleotides read TGTGCCACCAGGGGCCCTACCTACAATGAGCAGTTCTTC. The rearrangement joins TRBV24-1 to TRBJ2-1; D is unclear. Trimming removed 7 bases at V and 2 bases at J, with 8 bases between. The germline V gene has CDR1 KGHDR and CDR2 SFDVKD. CDR3 length: 13 amino acids.

The chain is built from TRBV30 and TRBJ1-3, with D maybe TRBD1 (5 bases). The germline CDR1 and CDR2 sequences are GTSNPN and SVGIG (reference sequence). The V end was cut by 1 base, the J end by 0 bases, with 10 bases between. The CDR3 loop spans 15 amino acids. DNA of the CDR3: TGTGCCTGGAGTGGGGCCAGGGCCTCTGGAAACACCATATATTTT. This translates into CAWSGARASGNTIYF.

V usage is TRBV11-2 and J usage is TRBJ2-1, with TRBD2 matching over 10 bases. Germline lookup yields CDR1 SGHAT and CDR2 FQNNGV. The CDR3 has 17 amino acids. Germline trimming cut 5 bases from V and 8 bases from J; bases unmatched to any gene: 15. Here the CDR3 reads CASSNGPGLAYFHEQFF. Here the CDR3 DNA reads TGTGCCAGCAGCAACGGGCCGGGACTAGCGTATTTCCATGAGCAGTTCTTC.

This chain connects TRBV29-1 to TRBJ2-2; a weak D match, TRBD1 (6 bases). CDR3 length: 14 residues. Germline values: CDR1 SQVTM, CDR2 ANQGSEA. With 7 bases removed from V and 4 bases from J, the gap between germline ends came to 16 bases. This CDR3 reads CSALQGVGTGELFF. CDR3 nucleotide sequence: TGCAGCGCCCTACAGGGAGTTGGCACCGGGGAGCTGTTTTTT.

V and J are TRBV19 and TRBJ1-5; 7 nucleotides agree with TRBD1. This CDR3 comprises 14 residues. Germline CDR1 reads LNHDA; CDR2 reads SQIVND (reference sequence). V lost 4 bases to trimming and J lost 5 bases; unmatched junction nucleotides: 5. The CDR3 protein is CASSRQGIYQPQHF. The CDR3 DNA follows: TGTGCCAGTAGTAGACAGGGCATATATCAGCCCCAGCATTTT.

This clone was observed a few times. This sequence joins TRBV15 and TRBJ2-7; D unclear. The CDR3 sequence is 13 residues long. Germline V gene sequence: CDR1 LNHNV, CDR2 YYDKDF (reference sequence). The V and J ends lost 4 bases and 7 bases respectively, with 14 bases between them. The CDR3 sequence: CATSMIQTTEQYF. CDR3 bases: TGTGCCACCAGCATGATCCAAACTACGGAGCAGTACTTC. The full variable domain, its missing parts supplied by reference TRBV15 and TRBJ2-7, is DAMVIQNPRYQVTQFGKPVTLSCSQTLNHNVMYWYQQKSSQAPKLLFHYYDKDFNNEADTPDNFQSRRPNTSFCFLDIRSPGLGDTAMYLCATSMIQTTEQYFGPGTRLTVT.

This chain uses TRBV2 with TRBJ1-2; TRBD1 aligns across 9 bases. The V and J ends lost 5 bases and 4 bases, in that order; junction bases with no gene match: 8. There are 15 residues in the CDR3. Germline V gene lookup returns CDR1 SNHLY and CDR2 FYNNEI. CDR3 nucleotides: TGTGCCAGCAGTATAGGACAGGGGCTTGGCTATGGCTACACCTTC. Its protein product is CASSIGQGLGYGYTF.

The chain combines TRBV6-5 with TRBJ2-7; D is unresolved. The germline CDR1 and CDR2 sequences are MNHEY and SVGAGI. V gave up 2 bases and J gave up 4 bases, with 12 bases separating them. The CDR3 has 14 amino acids. The DNA for the CDR3 is TGTGCCAGCAGTTACCGCCTTACAGATTACGAGCAGTACTTC. Its protein is CASSYRLTDYEQYF.

The chain joins TRBV5-1 to TRBJ2-3; 7 bases map to TRBD1. Per germline, CDR1 SGHRS and CDR2 YFSETQ. Trimming at V came to 0 bases and at J to 1 base, leaving 2 bases not matched to a gene. The CDR3 runs to 15 residues. The CDR3 DNA reads as TGCGCCAGCAGCTTGGAGGACAGGCGCACAGATACGCAGTATTTT. This encodes CASSLEDRRTDTQYF.

The genes are TRBV19 and TRBJ1-1; D uncertain. In germline, CDR1 is LNHDA, CDR2 SQIVND (reference sequence). This CDR3 has 10 residues. The V gene lost 7 bases and the J gene lost 8 bases, with 8 bases spanning the gap. CDR3 sequence (DNA): TGTGCCAGTACGGTCGGGGAAGCTTTCTTT. Residues: CASTVGEAFF.

This clone was counted once. This chain uses TRBV5-1 with TRBJ1-4; possible D gene TRBD1, 6 bases. V was pared by 3 bases and J by 4 bases, with 16 bases between. The germline V gene encodes CDR1 SGHRS and CDR2 YFSETQ. This CDR3 has 16 amino acids. CDR3 sequence (DNA): TGCGCCAGCAGCTCCCTCGCCAGGGGCGGTAATGAAAAACTGTTTTTT. This gives the protein CASSSLARGGNEKLFF.

This chain links TRBV7-9 with TRBJ1-5; tentative D call: TRBD1 (6 bases). Germline V gene sequence: CDR1 SEHNR, CDR2 FQNEAQ (reference sequence). Between the trimmed V and J ends, which lost 5 bases and 3 bases, there was a span of 23 bases. This CDR3 is 18 amino acids long. DNA of the CDR3: TGTGCCAGCAGCCTAGATACGGGGGGCTCGGGGATCAATCAGCCCCAGCATTTT. This codes for CASSLDTGGSGINQPQHF.

The chain carries TRBV7-9 and TRBJ2-2; TRBD1 is a possible D gene (6 bases). CDR1 is SEHNR and CDR2 is FQNEAQ in the germline V gene (reference sequence). The CDR3 runs 14 residues. Trimming removed 5 bases from V and 4 bases from J, with 11 bases in between. The CDR3 loop is CASSPTGPTGELFF. The CDR3 coding sequence is TGTGCCAGCAGCCCCACAGGGCCCACCGGGGAGCTGTTTTTT.

This clone appeared once. The CDR3 is CASSTRQGATDTQYF. The DNA for the CDR3 is TGTGCCAGCTCAACCCGACAGGGGGCCACAGATACGCAGTATTTT. The chain uses TRBV18 and TRBJ2-3; 10 bases are shared with TRBD1. CDR1 and CDR2 from the germline V gene are KGHSH and LQKENI. V shed 5 bases, J shed 2 bases, and the junction held 4 bases outside the gene matches. This CDR3 is 15 amino acids long.

The V and J genes are TRBV5-3 and TRBJ2-7, with TRBD1 matching over 10 bases. TRBV5-3 is labeled an ORF, and its function is uncertain. V lost 4 bases and J lost 2; bases outside the gene matches: 9. The CDR3 covers 16 residues. DNA for the CDR3: TGTGCCAGAAGCCCGACCCGGGACAGGGGCGCCTACGAGCAGTACTTC. Translating it yields CARSPTRDRGAYEQYF.

This sequence joins TRBV2 and TRBJ1-2; TRBD1 matches 8 bases. CDR3 length: 14 amino acids. Germline trimming cut 6 bases from V and 1 base from J; bases unmatched to any gene: 4. Germline CDR1 and CDR2: SNHLY and FYNNEI. CDR3 region: CASSPDRDNYGYTF. The CDR3, as DNA: TGTGCCAGCAGCCCGGACAGGGATAACTATGGCTACACCTTC.

This clone occurred once. The V call is TRBV18, the J call TRBJ1-4; unclear D gene. V dropped 4 bases and J dropped 6 bases, with 12 bases sitting between them. In germline, CDR1 is KGHSH, CDR2 LQKENI. The CDR3 runs 14 residues. The CDR3 spells CASSREPDYEKLFF. Here the CDR3 DNA reads TGTGCCAGCTCACGGGAACCGGACTATGAAAAACTGTTTTTT.

As DNA, the CDR3 is TGTGCCAGTAGTACCGGGGGGCTAGCGGGAGGGTACAATGAGCAGTTCTTC. This sequence encodes CASSTGGLAGGYNEQFF. The chain employs TRBV19 and TRBJ2-1; TRBD2 matches at 12 bases. The length of the CDR3 is 17 residues. Losses at the gene ends were 4 bases for V and 4 bases for J; bases not matched to a gene: 8. The germline CDR1 and CDR2 sequences are LNHDA and SQIVND (reference sequence).

This clone was counted a single time. This chain links TRBV7-9 with TRBJ1-2, with D maybe TRBD1 (6 bases). CDR3 length equals 12 residues. Trimming shortened V by 5 bases and J by 6 bases, and 10 bases separated the two germline ends. The germline V gene encodes CDR1 SEHNR and CDR2 FQNEAQ (reference sequence). CDR3 protein: CASSRRQDGYTF. As DNA, the CDR3 is TGTGCCAGCAGCAGGCGACAGGATGGCTACACCTTC.

This chain uses TRBV2 with TRBJ2-3; D is possibly TRBD2 (6 bases). In germline, CDR1 is SNHLY, CDR2 FYNNEI. The CDR3 contains 17 residues. The V and J ends lost 0 bases and 3 bases respectively, with 16 bases between them. CDR3 residues: CASSEAPGGRGTDTQYF. CDR3 DNA: TGTGCCAGCAGTGAAGCGCCCGGGGGTCGGGGGACAGATACGCAGTATTTT.

This chain connects TRBV10-3 to TRBJ2-7; TRBD2 aligns across 8 bases. The V segment lost 3 bases and the J segment 0 bases; nucleotides outside the gene matches: 7. Per the germline V gene, CDR1 is ENHRY and CDR2 is SYGVKD. CDR3 length equals 16 residues. CDR3 in DNA: TGTGCCATCAGTGAAGGTAGCGGGATTAGCTCCTACGAGCAGTACTTC. This gives the protein CAISEGSGISSYEQYF.

This clone came up once. The chain links TRBV5-4 to TRBJ2-1, with D perhaps TRBD2 (6 bases). Looked up from germline, CDR1 is SGHNT and CDR2 is YYREEE (reference sequence). The CDR3 sequence is 16 residues long. Trimming took 7 bases from V and 4 from J, leaving 21 bases between them. CDR3 DNA: TGTGCCAGCGGCAGCCCGGATCGGGGGAGTTACAATGAGCAGTTCTTC. Protein sequence: CASGSPDRGSYNEQFF.

The CDR3 region has the DNA TGTGCCAGCAGTTACCGCCTAGCGGGAACCTACAATGAGCAGTTCTTC. This codes for CASSYRLAGTYNEQFF. The gene calls are TRBV6-2 or TRBV6-3 and TRBJ2-1, with 9 bases matching TRBD2. Germline CDR1 and CDR2: MNHEY and SVGEGT. With 2 bases clipped from V and 2 bases from J, the junction kept 4 bases outside the gene matches. The CDR3 has 16 residues.

J is TRBJ2-1 and V is TRBV6-5, with a tentative D call TRBD1 (7 bases). This CDR3 comprises 14 residues. Germline V CDR1 and CDR2: MNHEY, SVGAGI. The ends were cut back, 1 base at V and 8 bases at J, with 12 bases in the middle. DNA of the CDR3: TGTGCCAGCAGTTACTTCAGGGGGGAGGATGAGCAGTTCTTC. Its protein is CASSYFRGEDEQFF.

This sequence joins TRBV5-6 and TRBJ2-7; TRBD1 matches 7 bases. This CDR3 comprises 15 residues. The germline CDR1 and CDR2 sequences are SGHDT and YYEEEE. The V and J ends lost 5 bases and 1 base, in that order; junction bases with no gene match: 9. This CDR3 reads CASREQGVGSYEQYF. DNA of the CDR3: TGTGCCAGCAGAGAGCAGGGGGTAGGGTCCTACGAGCAGTACTTC.